The sample holds many counts of the clone carrying this T cell receptor (beta chain). The antigen remains undetermined. This record belongs to a study of T-cell reconstitution after alpha-beta-depleted transplantation in children. Findings and limits, study-wide: After one year, T-cell counts and TCRbeta diversity mostly came from new T cells. Reportedly, alpha-beta T cells present about two months post-transplant originated from several hundred expanded clones of graft origin. Certain patients had high TCRbeta diversity at day 60, and it came from recipient T cells and thymic progenitors that survived.

Unique molecular identifiers were used in preparing the TCRbeta library. TCRdb independently ran MiXCR on the PCR reads; one entry per CDR3 protein. The sample consists of hundreds of thousands of distinct CDR3 sequences, just under 8.5% of them appearing once. This receptor was obtained from a male patient between 10 and 17 years old who had a stem cell transplant for acute lymphoblastic leukemia, so the T cells may come from the graft donor. The specimen comprised PBMCs, mostly from graft donor cells, sampled 180 days after TCRalphabeta/CD19-depleted stem cell transplant.

The DNA for the CDR3 is TGTGCCAGCAGCCAAGAGCGGAATACGAACACAGATACGCAGTATTTT. It encodes CASSQERNTNTDTQYF. The J gene is TRBJ2-3, the V gene TRBV4-2; D remains unclear. The CDR3 is 16 residues long. Germline assignment: CDR1 LGHNA and CDR2 YNFKEQ. Trimming pared 0 bases from V and 2 bases from J, leaving 12 bases between.